This T cell receptor (beta chain) was found in a study of blood T cell repertoires in COVID-19 (dated by TCRdb to 2020 to 2021). In the study overall: The collaborator samples originated in the United States, Italy and Spain and spanned the acute and convalescent phases of COVID-19. Deeply sampled blood TCRbeta repertoires from subjects exposed to, actively infected with, or recovered from COVID-19 were included in the dataset. The repertoires were released in a freely available public database meant as a resource for research on the immune response to SARS-CoV-2. A de-identified subject ID, COVID-19 status, age in years and sex were almost always included in the sample metadata. Where HLA class I and class II types were available, the types were taken from metadata supplied by the sample provider, not from assay-based typing. Samples came from the ongoing ImmuneRACE study (first 160 participants) plus 1,254 subjects from 6 global collaborators. The prospective study material was composed of cDNA or gDNA derived from T cells, B-cell-depleted T cells, or PBMCs.

As to this clone: Which antigen it targets is not known. Base qualities are missing; no much larger clone stands one base away.

The collaborating institutions used their own protocols to collect whole blood in K2EDTA tubes. For TCRbeta analysis, collaborators shipped samples as frozen whole blood, isolated PBMCs, or DNA extracted from either of those sample types. TCRbeta CDR3 regions were amplified from genomic DNA using the immunoSEQ Assay, a bias-controlled multiplex PCR. In the original analysis: The number of nucleated cells in each sample was estimated from the amplification of reference gene primers within the assay. Sequence reads were collapsed and filtered to measure the absolute abundance of every unique TCRbeta CDR3 rearrangement. For each sample, productive Simpson clonality was calculated as the square root of Simpson's diversity index across productive rearrangements. Here the immuneACCESS table is served through TCRdb, limited to in-frame sequences with V and J called. Missing clones are a known gap in these copies; in checked studies unresolved V genes cover under half, and the rest lacks a known reason. V and J calls and clone size are those listed in that table; D and trimming were worked out from the DNA. The sample has 150,000 to 200,000 clones on record, roughly nine tenths of them singletons. The leading ten clones occupy under 2.5% of the sample.

CDR1 and CDR2 were assigned from the germline V gene as SNHLY and FYNNEI. Here V drops 6 bases and J drops 9 bases, and the junction holds 6 bases not matched to any gene. Spanning cysteine to phenylalanine, the CDR3 consists of 14 amino acids. Of the read, only the CDR3 DNA is kept; its 42 bases are in frame from base 1. General study outcomes and caveats: Clinical and demographic metadata were provided uncurated, with the amount varying by source and participant.

The sequence links TRBV2 to TRBJ1-6, with 9 junctional bases fitting TRBD1. This receptor was taken from a man in his sixties or seventies with active or convalescent COVID-19. Sequencing used peripheral blood. The DNA reads TGTGCCAGCAGGGCGGGACAGGGCGGTTCACCCCTCCACTTT. This codes for CASRAGQGGSPLHF.